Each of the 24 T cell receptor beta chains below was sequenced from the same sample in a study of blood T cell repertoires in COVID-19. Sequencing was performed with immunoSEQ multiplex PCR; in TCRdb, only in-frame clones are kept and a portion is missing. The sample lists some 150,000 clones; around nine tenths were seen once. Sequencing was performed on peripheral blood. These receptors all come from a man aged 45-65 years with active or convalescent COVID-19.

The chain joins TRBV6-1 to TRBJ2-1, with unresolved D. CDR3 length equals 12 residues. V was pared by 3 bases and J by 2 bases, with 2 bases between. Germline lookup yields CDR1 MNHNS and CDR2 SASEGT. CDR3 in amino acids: CASSDTYNEQFF. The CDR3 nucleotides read TGTGCCAGCAGTGACACCTACAATGAGCAGTTCTTC.

The CDR3 region is CASSPDKANEKLFF. CDR3 coding DNA: TGTGCCAGCAGCCCAGACAAGGCTAATGAAAAACTGTTTTTT. The chain recombines TRBV7-9 with TRBJ1-4; D is unresolved. The germline V gene has CDR1 SEHNR and CDR2 FQNEAQ (reference sequence). V shed 5 bases and J shed 3 bases, with 10 bases lying between them. The CDR3 runs to 14 residues. The full variable domain, with the rest looked up from reference TRBV7-9 and TRBJ1-4, is DTGVSQNPRHKITKRGQNVTFRCDPISEHNRLYWYRQTLGQGPEFLTYFQNEAQLEKSRLLSDRFSAERPKGSFSTLEIQRTEQGDSAMYLCASSPDKANEKLFFGSGTQLSVL.

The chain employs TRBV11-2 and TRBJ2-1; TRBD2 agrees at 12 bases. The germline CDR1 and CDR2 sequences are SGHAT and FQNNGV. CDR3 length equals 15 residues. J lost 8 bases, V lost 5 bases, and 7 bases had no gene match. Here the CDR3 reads CASSARLAGADEQFF. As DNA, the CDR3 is TGTGCCAGCAGCGCCCGACTAGCGGGAGCTGATGAGCAGTTCTTC.

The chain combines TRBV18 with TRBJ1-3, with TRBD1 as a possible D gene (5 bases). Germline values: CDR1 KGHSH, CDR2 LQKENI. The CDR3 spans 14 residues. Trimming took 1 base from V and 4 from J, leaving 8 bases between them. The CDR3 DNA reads TGTGCCAGCTCACCACAGGGGTCCGGAAACACCATATATTTT. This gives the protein CASSPQGSGNTIYF.

The CDR3 coding sequence is TGCAGCGTACAGGGACAGGGGGCTGGTGGCTACACCTTC. Amino acids: CSVQGQGAGGYTF. The rearrangement joins TRBV29-1 to TRBJ1-2, with 12 bases that match TRBD1. The CDR3 is 13 residues long. J gave up 7 bases and V 6 bases, and 6 bases lay outside the gene matches. Germline V lookup: CDR1 SQVTM, CDR2 ANQGSEA. Full variable domain (missing parts from reference TRBV29-1 and TRBJ1-2): SAVISQKPSRDICQRGTSLTIQCQVDSQVTMMFWYRQQPGQSLTLIATANQGSEATYESGFVIDKFPISRPNLTFSTLTVSNMSPEDSSIYLCSVQGQGAGGYTFGSGTRLTVV.

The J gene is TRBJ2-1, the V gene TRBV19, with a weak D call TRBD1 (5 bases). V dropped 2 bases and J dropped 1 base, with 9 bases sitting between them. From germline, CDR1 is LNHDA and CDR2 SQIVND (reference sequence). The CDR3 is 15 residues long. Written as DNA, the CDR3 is TGTGCCAGTAGTATAACAGGCCGATCCTACAATGAGCAGTTCTTC. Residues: CASSITGRSYNEQFF.

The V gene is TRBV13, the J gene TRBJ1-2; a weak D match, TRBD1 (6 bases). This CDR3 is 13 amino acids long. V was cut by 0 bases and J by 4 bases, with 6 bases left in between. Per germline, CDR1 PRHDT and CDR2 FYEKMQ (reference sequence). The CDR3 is CASSLGQGYGYTF. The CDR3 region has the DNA TGTGCCAGCAGCTTAGGACAGGGCTATGGCTACACCTTC.

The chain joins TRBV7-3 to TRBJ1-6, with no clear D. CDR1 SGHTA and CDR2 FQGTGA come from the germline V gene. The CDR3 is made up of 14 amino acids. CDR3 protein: CASAEADYNSPLHF. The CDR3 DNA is TGTGCTTCTGCAGAGGCAGACTATAATTCACCCCTCCACTTT.

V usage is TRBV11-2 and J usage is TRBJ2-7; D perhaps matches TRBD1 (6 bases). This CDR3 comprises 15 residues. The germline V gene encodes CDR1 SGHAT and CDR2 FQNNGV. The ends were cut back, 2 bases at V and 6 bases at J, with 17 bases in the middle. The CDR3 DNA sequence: TGTGCCAGCAGCTTATATCGCGGCAGGGGTGGCGAGCAGTACTTC. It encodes CASSLYRGRGGEQYF.

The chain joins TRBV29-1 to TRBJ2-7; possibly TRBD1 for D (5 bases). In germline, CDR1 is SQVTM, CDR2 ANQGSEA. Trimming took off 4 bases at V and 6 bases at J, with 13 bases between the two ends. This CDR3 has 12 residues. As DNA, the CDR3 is TGCAGCGTTGCCGGTCAGGGCCGCGAGCAGTACTTC. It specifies CSVAGQGREQYF.

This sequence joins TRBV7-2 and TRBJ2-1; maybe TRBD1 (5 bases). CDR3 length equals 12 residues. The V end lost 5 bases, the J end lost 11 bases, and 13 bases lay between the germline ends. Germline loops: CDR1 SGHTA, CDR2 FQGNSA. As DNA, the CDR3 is TGTGCCAGCAGCCCTAAGGGGATACAGCAGTTCTTC. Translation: CASSPKGIQQFF.

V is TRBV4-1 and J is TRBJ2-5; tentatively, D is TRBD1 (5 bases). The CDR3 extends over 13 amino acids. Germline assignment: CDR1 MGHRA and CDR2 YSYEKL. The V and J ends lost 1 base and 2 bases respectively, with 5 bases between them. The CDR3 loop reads CASSQGQQETQYF. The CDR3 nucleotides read TGCGCCAGCAGCCAAGGACAGCAAGAGACCCAGTACTTC.

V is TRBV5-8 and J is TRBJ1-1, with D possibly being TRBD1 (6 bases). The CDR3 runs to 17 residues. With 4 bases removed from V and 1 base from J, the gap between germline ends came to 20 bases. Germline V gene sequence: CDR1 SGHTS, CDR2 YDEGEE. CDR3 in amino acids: CASSPLQGSHTNTEAFF. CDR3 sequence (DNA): TGTGCCAGCAGCCCATTACAGGGTTCGCATACGAACACTGAAGCTTTCTTT.

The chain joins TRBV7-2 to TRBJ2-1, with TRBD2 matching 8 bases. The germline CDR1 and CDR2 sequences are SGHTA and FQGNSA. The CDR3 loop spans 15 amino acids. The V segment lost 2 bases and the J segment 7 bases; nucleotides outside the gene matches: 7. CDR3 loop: CASSLILAVGNEQFF. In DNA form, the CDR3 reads TGTGCCAGCAGCTTAATACTAGCGGTAGGAAATGAGCAGTTCTTC.

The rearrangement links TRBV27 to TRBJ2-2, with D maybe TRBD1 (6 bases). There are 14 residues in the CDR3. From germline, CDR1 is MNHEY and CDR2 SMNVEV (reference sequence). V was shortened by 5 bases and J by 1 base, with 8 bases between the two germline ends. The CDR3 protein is CASSLGQNTGELFF. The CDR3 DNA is TGTGCCAGCAGTCTGGGACAGAACACCGGGGAGCTGTTTTTT.

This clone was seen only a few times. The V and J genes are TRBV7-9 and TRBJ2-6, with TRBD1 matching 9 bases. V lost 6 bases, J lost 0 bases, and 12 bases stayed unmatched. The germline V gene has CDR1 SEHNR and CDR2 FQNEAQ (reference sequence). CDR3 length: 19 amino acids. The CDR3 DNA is TGTGCCAGCAGGTGGGGGGGACAGGGATTAATCTCTGGGGCCAACGTCCTGACTTTC. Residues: CASRWGGQGLISGANVLTF.

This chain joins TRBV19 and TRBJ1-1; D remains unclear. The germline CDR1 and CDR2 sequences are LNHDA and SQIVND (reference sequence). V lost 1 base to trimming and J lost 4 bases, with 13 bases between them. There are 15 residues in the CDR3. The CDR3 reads CASSIVTGWITEAFF. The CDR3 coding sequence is TGTGCCAGTAGTATAGTCACGGGGTGGATCACTGAAGCTTTCTTT.

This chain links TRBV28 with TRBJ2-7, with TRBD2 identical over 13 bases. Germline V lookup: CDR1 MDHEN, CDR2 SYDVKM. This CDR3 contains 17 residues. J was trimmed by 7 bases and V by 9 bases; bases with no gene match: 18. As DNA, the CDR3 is TGTGCCAGTCACCCCTGGACATTCGGGACTAGCGGGGATGAGCAGTACTTC. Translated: CASHPWTFGTSGDEQYF.

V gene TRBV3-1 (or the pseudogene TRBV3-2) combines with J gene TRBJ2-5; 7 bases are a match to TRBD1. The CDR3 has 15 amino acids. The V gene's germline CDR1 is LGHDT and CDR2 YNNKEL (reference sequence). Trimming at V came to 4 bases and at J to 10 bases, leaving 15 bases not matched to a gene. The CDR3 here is CASSPRPGTERNQYF. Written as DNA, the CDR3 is TGTGCCAGCAGCCCCCGTCCCGGGACAGAGAGAAACCAGTACTTC.

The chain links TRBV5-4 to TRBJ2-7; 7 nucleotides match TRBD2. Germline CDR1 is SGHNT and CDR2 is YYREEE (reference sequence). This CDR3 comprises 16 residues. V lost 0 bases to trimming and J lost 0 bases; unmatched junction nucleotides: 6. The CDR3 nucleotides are TGTGCCAGCAGCTTGGGGGGTAGCGGGCTCTCCTACGAGCAGTACTTC. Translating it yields CASSLGGSGLSYEQYF.

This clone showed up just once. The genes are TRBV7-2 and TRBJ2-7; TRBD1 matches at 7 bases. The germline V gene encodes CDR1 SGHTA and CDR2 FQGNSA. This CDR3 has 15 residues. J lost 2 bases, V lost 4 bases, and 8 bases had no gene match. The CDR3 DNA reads TGTGCCAGCAGCTCACAGGGGTCAAGGACCTACGAGCAGTACTTC. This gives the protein CASSSQGSRTYEQYF.

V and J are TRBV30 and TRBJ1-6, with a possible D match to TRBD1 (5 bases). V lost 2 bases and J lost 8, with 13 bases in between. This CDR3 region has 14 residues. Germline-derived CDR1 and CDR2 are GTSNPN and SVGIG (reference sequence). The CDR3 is CAWSREGYDSPLHF. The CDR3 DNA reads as TGTGCCTGGAGTAGGGAGGGGTACGATTCACCCCTCCACTTT. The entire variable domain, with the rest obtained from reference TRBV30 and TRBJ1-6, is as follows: SQTIHQWPATLVQPVGSPLSLECTVEGTSNPNLYWYRQAAGRGLQLLFYSVGIGQISSEVPQNLSASRPQDRQFILSSKKLLLSDSGFYLCAWSREGYDSPLHFGNGTRLTVT.

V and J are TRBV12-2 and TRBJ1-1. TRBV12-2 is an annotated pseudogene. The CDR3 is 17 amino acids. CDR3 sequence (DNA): TGTGCAAGTCGCTTAGCTGGGCGGCGGCTAGCCGGGACTGAAGCTTTCTTT. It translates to CASRLAGRRLAGTEAFF.

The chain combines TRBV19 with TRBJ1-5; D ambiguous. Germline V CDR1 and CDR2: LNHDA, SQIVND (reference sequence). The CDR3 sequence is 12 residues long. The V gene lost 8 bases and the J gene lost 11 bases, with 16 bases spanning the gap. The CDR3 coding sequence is TGTGCCAGTGCCGCCGCTCTAGAAACCCAGCATTTT. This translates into CASAAALETQHF.